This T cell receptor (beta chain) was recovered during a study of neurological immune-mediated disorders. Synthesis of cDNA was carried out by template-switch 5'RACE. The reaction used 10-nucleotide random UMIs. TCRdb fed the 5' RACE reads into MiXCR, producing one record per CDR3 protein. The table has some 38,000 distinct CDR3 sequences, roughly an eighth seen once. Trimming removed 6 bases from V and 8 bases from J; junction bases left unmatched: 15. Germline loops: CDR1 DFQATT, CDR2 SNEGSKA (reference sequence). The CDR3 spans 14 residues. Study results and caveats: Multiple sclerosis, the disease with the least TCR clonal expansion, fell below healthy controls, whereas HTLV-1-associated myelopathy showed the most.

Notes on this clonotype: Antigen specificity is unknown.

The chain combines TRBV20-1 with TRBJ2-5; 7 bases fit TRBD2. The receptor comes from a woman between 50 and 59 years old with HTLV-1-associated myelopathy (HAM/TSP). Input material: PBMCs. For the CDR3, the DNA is TGCAGTGCGGTGGGAGTAGCGGGTCAAGCTACCCAGTACTTC. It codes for CSAVGVAGQATQYF.